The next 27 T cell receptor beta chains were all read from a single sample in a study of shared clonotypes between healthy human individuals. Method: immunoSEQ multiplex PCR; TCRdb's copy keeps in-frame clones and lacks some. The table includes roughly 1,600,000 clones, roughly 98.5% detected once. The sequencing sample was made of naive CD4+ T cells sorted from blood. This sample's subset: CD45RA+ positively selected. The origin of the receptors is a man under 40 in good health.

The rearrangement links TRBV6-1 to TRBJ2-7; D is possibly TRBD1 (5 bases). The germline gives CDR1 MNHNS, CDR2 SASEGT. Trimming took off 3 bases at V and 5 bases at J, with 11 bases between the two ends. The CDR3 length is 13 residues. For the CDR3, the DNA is TGTGCCAGCAGTGAGTCCCAGGGAAACGAGCAGTACTTC. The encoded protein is CASSESQGNEQYF.

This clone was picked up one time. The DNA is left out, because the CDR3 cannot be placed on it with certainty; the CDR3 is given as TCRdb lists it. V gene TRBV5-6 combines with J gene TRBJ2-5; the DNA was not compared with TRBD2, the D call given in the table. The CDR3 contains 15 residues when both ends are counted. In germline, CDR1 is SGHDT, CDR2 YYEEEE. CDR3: CASSSTSGVQETQYF.

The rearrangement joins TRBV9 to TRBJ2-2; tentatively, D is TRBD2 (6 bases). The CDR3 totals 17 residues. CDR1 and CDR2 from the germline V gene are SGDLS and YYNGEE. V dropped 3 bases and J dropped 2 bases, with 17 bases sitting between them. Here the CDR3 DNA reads TGTGCCAGCAGCGATTCGAGGACTACCCAAAACACCGGGGAGCTGTTTTTT. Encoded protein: CASSDSRTTQNTGELFF.

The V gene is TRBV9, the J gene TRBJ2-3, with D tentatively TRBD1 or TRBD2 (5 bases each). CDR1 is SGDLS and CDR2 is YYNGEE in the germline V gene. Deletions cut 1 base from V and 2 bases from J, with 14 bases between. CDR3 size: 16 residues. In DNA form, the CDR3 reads TGTGCCAGCAGCGTATGGGACCGAACCTCCACAGATACGCAGTATTTT. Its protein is CASSVWDRTSTDTQYF.

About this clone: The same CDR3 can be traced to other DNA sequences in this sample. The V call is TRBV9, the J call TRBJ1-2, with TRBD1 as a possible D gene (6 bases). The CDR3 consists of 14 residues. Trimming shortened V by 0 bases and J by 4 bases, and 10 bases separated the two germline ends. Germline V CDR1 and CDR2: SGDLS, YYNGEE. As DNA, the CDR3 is TGTGCCAGCAGCGTAGGTGGGGGCACCTATGGCTACACCTTC. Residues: CASSVGGGTYGYTF.

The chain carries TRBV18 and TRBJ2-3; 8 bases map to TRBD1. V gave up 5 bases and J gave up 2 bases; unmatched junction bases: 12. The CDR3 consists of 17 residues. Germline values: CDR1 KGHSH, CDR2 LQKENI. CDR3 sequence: CASSSAGGGLHTDTQYF. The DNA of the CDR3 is TGTGCCAGCTCATCCGCAGGGGGCGGTCTCCACACAGATACGCAGTATTTT. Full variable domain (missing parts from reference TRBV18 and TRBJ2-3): NAGVMQNPRHLVRRRGQEARLRCSPMKGHSHVYWYRQLPEEGLKFMVYLQKENIIDESGMPKERFSAEFPKEGPSILRIQQVVRGDSAAYFCASSSAGGGLHTDTQYFGPGTRLTVL.

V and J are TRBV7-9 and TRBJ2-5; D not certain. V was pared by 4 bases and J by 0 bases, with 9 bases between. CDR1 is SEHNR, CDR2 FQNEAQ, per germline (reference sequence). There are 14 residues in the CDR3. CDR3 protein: CASSSSQYQETQYF. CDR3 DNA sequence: TGTGCCAGCAGCTCCTCTCAGTACCAAGAGACCCAGTACTTC.

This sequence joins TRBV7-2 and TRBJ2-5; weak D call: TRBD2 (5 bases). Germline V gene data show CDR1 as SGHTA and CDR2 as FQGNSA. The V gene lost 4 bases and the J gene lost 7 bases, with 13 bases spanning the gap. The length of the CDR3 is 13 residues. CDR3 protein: CASSSGRSGTQYF. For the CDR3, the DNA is TGTGCCAGCAGCTCGGGCCGAAGCGGGACCCAGTACTTC.

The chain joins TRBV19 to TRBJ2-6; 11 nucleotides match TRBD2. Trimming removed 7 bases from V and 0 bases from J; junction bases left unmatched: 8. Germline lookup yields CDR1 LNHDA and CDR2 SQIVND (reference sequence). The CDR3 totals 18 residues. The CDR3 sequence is CASKPGLAVTSGANVLTF. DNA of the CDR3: TGTGCCAGTAAGCCGGGACTAGCGGTTACCTCTGGGGCCAACGTCCTGACTTTC.

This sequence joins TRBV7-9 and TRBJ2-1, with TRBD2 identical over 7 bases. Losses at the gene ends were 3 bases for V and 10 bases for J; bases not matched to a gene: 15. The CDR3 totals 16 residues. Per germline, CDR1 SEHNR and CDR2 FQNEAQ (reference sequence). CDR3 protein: CASSFGGTTRRGEQFF. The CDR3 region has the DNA TGTGCCAGCAGCTTTGGAGGGACTACTCGACGTGGCGAGCAGTTCTTC.

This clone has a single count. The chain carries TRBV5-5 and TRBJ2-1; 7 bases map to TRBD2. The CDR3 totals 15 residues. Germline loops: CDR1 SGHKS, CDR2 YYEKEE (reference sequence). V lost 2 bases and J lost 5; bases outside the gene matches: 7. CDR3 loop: CASSFSSGLNNEQFF. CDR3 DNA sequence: TGTGCCAGCAGCTTCTCTAGCGGTTTGAACAATGAGCAGTTCTTC.

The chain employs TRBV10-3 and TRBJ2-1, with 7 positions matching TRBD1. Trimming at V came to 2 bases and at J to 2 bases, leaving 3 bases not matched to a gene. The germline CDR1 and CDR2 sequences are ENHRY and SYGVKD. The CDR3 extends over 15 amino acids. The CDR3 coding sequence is TGTGCCATCAGTGAGAAGGGGGCCCCCTACAATGAGCAGTTCTTC. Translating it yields CAISEKGAPYNEQFF.

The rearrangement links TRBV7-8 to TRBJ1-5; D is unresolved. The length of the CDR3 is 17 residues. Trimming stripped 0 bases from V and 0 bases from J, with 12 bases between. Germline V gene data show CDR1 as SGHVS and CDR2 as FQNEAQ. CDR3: CASSLAITRDSNQPQHF. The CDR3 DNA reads TGTGCCAGCAGCTTAGCGATCACAAGGGATAGCAATCAGCCCCAGCATTTT.

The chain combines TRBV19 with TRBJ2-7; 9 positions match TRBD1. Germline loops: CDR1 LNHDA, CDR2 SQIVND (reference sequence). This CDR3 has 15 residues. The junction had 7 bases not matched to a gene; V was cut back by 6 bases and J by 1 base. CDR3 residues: CASSLAGTGSYEQYF. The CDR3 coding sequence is TGTGCCAGTAGCCTGGCCGGGACAGGGTCCTACGAGCAGTACTTC.

CDR3 amino acids: CASSFRDRGGGTDTQYF. In DNA form, the CDR3 reads TGTGCCAGCAGCTTCCGGGACAGGGGTGGTGGCACAGATACGCAGTATTTT. V is TRBV7-9 and J is TRBJ2-3, with 10 bases lining up with TRBD1. V dropped 3 bases and J dropped 1; count of bases not matched to a gene: 7. Germline CDR1 SEHNR, CDR2 FQNEAQ (reference sequence). CDR3 length: 17 amino acids.

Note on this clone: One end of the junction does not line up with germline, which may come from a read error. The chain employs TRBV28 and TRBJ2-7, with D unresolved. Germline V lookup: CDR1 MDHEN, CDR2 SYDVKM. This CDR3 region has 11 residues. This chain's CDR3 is CATATAYEQYF. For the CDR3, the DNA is TGCGCGACGGCTACAGCCTACGAGCAGTACTTC.

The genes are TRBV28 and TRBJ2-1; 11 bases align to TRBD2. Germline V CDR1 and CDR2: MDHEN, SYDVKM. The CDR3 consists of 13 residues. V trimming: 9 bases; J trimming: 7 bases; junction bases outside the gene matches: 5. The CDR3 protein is CASSGRGTNEQFF. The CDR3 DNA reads TGTGCCAGTAGCGGGAGGGGTACGAATGAGCAGTTCTTC.

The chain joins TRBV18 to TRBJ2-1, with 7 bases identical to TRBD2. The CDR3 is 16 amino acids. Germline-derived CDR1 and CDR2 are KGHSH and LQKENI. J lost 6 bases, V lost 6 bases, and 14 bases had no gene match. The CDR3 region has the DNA TGTGCCAGCTCTCCCCTGAATGCGGGAGCGGGCAATGAGCAGTTCTTC. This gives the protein CASSPLNAGAGNEQFF.

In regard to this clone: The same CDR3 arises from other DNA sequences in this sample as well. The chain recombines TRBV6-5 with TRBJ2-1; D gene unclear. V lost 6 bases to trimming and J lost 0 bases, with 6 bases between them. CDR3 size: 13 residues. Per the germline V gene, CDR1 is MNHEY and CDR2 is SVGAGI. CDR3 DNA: TGTGCCAGCAGGGGTAGCTCCTACAATGAGCAGTTCTTC. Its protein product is CASRGSSYNEQFF.

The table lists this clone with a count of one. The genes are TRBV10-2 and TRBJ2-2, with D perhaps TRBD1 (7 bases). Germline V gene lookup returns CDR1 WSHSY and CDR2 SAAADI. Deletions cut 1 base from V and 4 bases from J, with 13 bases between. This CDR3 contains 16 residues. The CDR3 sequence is CASSEWRGLPTGELFF. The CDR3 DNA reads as TGCGCCAGCAGTGAGTGGAGGGGGCTACCCACCGGGGAGCTGTTTTTT.

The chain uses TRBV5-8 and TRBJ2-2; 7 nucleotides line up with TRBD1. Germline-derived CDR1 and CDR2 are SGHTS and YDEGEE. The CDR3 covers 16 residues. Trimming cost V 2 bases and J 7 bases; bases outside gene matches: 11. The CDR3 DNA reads TGTGCCAGCAGCTTCGGCTTTCGAGGGGGCGTCGGGGAGCTGTTTTTT. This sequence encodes CASSFGFRGGVGELFF.

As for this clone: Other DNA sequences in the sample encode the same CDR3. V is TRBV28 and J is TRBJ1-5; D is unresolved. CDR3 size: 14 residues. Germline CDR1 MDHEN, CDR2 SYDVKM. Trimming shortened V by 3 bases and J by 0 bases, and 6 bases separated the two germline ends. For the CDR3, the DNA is TGTGCCAGCAGTTTGTCTTATAGCAATCAGCCCCAGCATTTT. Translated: CASSLSYSNQPQHF.

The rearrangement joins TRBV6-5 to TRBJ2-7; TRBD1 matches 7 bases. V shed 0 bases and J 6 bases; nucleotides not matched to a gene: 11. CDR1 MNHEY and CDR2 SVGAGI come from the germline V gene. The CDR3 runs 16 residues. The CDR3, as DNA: TGTGCCAGCAGTTACTCACGCAAACAGGGGTTTGGCGAGCAGTACTTC. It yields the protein CASSYSRKQGFGEQYF.

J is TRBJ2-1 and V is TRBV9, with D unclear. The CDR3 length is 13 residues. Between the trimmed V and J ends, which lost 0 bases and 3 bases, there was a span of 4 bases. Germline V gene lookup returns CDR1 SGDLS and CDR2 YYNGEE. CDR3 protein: CASSVGHYNEQFF. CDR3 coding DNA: TGTGCCAGCAGCGTAGGCCACTACAATGAGCAGTTCTTC.

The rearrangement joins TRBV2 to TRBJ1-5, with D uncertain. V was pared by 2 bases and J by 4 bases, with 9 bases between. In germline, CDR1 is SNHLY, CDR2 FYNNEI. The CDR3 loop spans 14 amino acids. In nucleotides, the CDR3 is TGTGCCAGCAGTGAATGGACTGAAAATCAGCCCCAGCATTTT. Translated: CASSEWTENQPQHF.

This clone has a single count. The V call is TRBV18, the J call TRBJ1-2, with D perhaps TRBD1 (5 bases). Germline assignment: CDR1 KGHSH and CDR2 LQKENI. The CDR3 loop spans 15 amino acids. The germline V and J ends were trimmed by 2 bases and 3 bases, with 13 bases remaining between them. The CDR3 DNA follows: TGTGCCAGCTCACCAAGGGGCCTCGGGGACTATGGCTACACCTTC. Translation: CASSPRGLGDYGYTF.

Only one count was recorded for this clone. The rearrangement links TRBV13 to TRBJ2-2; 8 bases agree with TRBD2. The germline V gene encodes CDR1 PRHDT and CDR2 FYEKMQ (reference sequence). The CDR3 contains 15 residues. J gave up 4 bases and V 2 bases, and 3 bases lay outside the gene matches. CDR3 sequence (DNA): TGTGCCAGCAGCTTATCGGGAGGGCGCACCGGGGAGCTGTTTTTT. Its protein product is CASSLSGGRTGELFF.